The clone carrying this T cell receptor beta chain was recorded at least ten times. What it recognizes is unknown. The sample belongs to a study of neurological immune-mediated disorders. Germline CDR1 and CDR2: SGHTA and FQGNSA. V was trimmed by 1 base and J by 2 bases, leaving 14 bases between them. The CDR3 contains 16 residues. The authors produced cDNA by 5'RACE using 10-nucleotide random UMIs. A single record per CDR3 protein comes from TCRdb applying MiXCR to the 5' RACE reads. The sample contains some 79,000 distinct CDR3 sequences, around an eighth of which appear only once. Study findings and constraints: None of the CDR3 amino acid sequences in expanded clones turned up in more than one subject, which points to private repertoires in all groups.

This sequence originates from a woman between 50 and 59 years old in good health. What was sequenced was PBMCs. The V and J genes are TRBV7-2 and TRBJ1-2, with D hard to call. This CDR3 is CASSLGAGRSNYGYTF. The CDR3 DNA reads TGTGCCAGCAGCTTAGGGGCGGGTCGCTCCAACTATGGCTACACCTTC.